The clone carrying this T cell receptor beta chain showed up just a few times. The data belong to a study of T cell changes during pregnancy in multiple sclerosis. Germline V gene lookup returns CDR1 LNHDA and CDR2 SQIVND (reference sequence). V lost 4 bases and J 2 bases, leaving 7 bases between the germline ends. CDR3 length: 13 amino acids. Using immunoSEQ multiplex PCR, the repertoire was profiled, and TCRdb retains in-frame clones only, with some absent. The table has approximately 61,000 clones, more than 90% seen once; the top ten hold 3.3%. This clonotype was obtained from a female donor in good health, enrolled as a control in a pregnancy study. Material: peripheral blood, obtained in the first trimester of pregnancy. V is TRBV19 and J is TRBJ2-3; D gene ambiguous. As DNA, the CDR3 is TGTGCCAGTAGTAGCGAGAACACAGATACGCAGTATTTT. Protein product: CASSSENTDTQYF. Complete variable domain (other parts from reference TRBV19 and TRBJ2-3): DGGITQSPKYLFRKEGQNVTLSCEQNLNHDAMYWYRQDPGQGLRLIYYSQIVNDFQKGDIAEGYSVSREKKESFPLTVTSAQKNPTAFYLCASSSENTDTQYFGPGTRLTVL.